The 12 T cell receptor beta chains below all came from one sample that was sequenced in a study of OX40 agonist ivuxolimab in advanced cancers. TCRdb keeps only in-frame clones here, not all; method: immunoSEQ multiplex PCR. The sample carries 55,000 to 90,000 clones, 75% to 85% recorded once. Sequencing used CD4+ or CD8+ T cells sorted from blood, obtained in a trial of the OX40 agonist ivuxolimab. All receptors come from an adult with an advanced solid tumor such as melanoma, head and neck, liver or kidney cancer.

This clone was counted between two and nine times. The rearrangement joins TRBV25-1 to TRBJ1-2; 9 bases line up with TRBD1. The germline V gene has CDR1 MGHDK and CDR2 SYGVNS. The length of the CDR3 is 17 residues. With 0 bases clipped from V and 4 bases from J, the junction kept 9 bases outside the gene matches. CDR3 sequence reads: CASSEYNWDRDVYGYTF. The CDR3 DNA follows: TGTGCCAGCAGTGAATATAATTGGGACAGGGACGTCTATGGCTACACCTTC.

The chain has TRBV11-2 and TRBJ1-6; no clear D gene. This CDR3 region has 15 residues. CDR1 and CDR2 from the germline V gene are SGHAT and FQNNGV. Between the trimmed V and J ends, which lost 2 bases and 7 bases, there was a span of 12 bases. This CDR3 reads CASSLLRTTNSPLHF. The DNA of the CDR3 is TGTGCCAGCAGCTTACTAAGGACCACCAATTCACCCCTCCACTTT.

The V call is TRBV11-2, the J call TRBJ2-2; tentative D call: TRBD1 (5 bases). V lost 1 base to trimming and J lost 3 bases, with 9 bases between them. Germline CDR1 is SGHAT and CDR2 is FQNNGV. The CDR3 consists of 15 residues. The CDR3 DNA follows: TGTGCCAGCAGCTTAGTGGCAGGGCACACCGGGGAGCTGTTTTTT. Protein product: CASSLVAGHTGELFF.

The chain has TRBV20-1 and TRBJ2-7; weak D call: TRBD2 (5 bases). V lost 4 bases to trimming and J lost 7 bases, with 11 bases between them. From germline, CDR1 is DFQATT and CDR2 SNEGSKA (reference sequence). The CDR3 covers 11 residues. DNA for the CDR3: TGCAGTGCTATAGGACTTGGAGAGCAGTACTTC. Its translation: CSAIGLGEQYF.

CDR3 protein: CASSPNLLSEQYV. The DNA of the CDR3 is TGTGCCAGTAGCCCCAATCTTCTTTCCGAGCAGTACGTC. The rearrangement uses TRBV19 and TRBJ2-7; D gene ambiguous. Trimming pared 6 bases from V and 6 bases from J, leaving 15 bases between. Germline lookup yields CDR1 LNHDA and CDR2 SQIVND (reference sequence). The CDR3 totals 13 residues.

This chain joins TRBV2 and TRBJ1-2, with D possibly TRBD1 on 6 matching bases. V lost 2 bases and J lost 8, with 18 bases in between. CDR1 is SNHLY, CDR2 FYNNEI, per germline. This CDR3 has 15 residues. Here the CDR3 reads CASSERVGGARGYTF. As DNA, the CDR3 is TGTGCCAGCAGTGAACGTGTTGGGGGGGCGCGCGGCTACACCTTC.

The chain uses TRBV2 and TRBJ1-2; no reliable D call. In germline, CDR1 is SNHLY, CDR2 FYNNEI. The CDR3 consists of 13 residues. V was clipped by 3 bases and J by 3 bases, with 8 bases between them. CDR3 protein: CASSDGSYYGYTF. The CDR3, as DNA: TGTGCCAGCAGTGATGGTAGTTACTATGGCTACACCTTC.

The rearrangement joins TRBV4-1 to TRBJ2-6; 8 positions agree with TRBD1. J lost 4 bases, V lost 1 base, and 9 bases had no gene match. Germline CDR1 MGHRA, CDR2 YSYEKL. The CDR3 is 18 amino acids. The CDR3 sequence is CASSQVTQGGPGANVLTF. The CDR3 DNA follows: TGCGCCAGCAGCCAAGTCACACAGGGGGGCCCCGGGGCCAACGTCCTGACTTTC.

The CDR3 region is CSVQRGVEQFF. The CDR3 coding sequence is TGCAGTGTCCAGCGGGGGGTTGAGCAGTTCTTC. The chain uses TRBV20-1 and TRBJ2-1, with 9 bases lining up with TRBD2. The CDR3 consists of 11 residues. The J segment lost 9 bases and the V segment lost 7 bases, leaving 4 bases of the junction unmatched. The germline V gene encodes CDR1 DFQATT and CDR2 SNEGSKA (reference sequence).

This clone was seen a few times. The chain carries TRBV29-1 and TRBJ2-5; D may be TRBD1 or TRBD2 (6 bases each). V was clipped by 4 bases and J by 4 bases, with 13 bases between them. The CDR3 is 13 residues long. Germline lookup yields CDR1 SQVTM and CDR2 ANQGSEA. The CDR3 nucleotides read TGCAGCGTTGTGGGGGGCGTTCGAGAGACCCAGTACTTC. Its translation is CSVVGGVRETQYF.

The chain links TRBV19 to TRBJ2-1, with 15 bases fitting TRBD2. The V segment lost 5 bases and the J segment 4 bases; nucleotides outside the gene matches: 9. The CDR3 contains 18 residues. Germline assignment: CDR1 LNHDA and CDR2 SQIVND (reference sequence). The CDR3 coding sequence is TGTGCCAGTAGTTACAGTGGGACTAGCGGGGGGATTTACAATGAGCAGTTCTTC. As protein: CASSYSGTSGGIYNEQFF.

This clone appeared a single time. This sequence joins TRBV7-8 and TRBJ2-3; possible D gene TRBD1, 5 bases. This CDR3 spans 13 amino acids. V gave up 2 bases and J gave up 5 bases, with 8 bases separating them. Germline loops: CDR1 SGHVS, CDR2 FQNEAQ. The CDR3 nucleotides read TGTGCCAGCAGCTTATTACAGGTAGATACGCAGTATTTT. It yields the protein CASSLLQVDTQYF.